The T cell receptor (beta chain) under discussion was sequenced for a study of blood T cell repertoires in COVID-19. About the research overall: Samples representing acute and convalescent COVID-19 were sourced from the United States, Italy and Spain.

Here immunoSEQ multiplex PCR was the method, and the copy in TCRdb shows in-frame clones only, minus some. The sample includes 80,000 to 90,000 clones, roughly 78% of them seen just once. The source is a woman aged 80 or over with acute or convalescent COVID-19. Sequencing input: peripheral blood.

CDR3 protein: CASSFAGTSSYEQYF. The CDR3 DNA sequence: TGTGCCAGCAGCTTCGCCGGGACTAGCTCCTACGAGCAGTACTTC. The chain joins TRBV11-3 to TRBJ2-7; TRBD2 aligns across 8 bases. Germline trimming cut 3 bases from V and 0 bases from J; bases unmatched to any gene: 4. Germline CDR1 and CDR2: SGHNT and YENEEA. This CDR3 contains 15 residues.